Following are 28 T cell receptor beta chains from one sample sequenced in a study of breast tumors, draining lymph nodes, adjacent tissues. TCRdb processed the multiplex PCR reads anew with MiXCR; each CDR3 protein has one entry. The profile shows approximately 60,000 distinct CDR3 sequences, approximately 54% of them singletons. Sequencing was carried out using breast tumor tissue. These receptors came from a female donor with breast cancer. Some clones in this sample may be carry-over from other donors' samples.

This clonotype was seen just once. Likely a read error: the CDR3 ends without its conserved phenylalanine or tryptophan. The chain joins TRBV29-1 to TRBJ2-5; TRBD2 is a possible D gene (6 bases). The DNA end is a closer match to TRBJ2-1, so the J assignment may be wrong. Germline V gene lookup returns CDR1 SQVTM and CDR2 ANQGSEA. The CDR3 has 18 residues. CDR3 coding DNA: TGCAGCGTTGACCCTTACCAGACTAGAAGGAGGGCTGCCAATACCCAGTTCCTC. Translating it yields CSVDPYQTRRRAANTQFL.

The genes are TRBV5-1 and TRBJ2-7, with 8 bases aligning to TRBD2. Trimming removed 3 bases from V and 6 bases from J; junction bases left unmatched: 8. Germline V gene data show CDR1 as SGHRS and CDR2 as YFSETQ. The CDR3 contains 14 residues. CDR3 residues: CASSSQAGASEQYF. The DNA of the CDR3 is TGCGCCAGCAGCTCCCAAGCGGGAGCGAGCGAGCAGTACTTC.

Many counts were recorded for this clonotype. The V and J genes are TRBV27 and TRBJ2-7; D is perhaps TRBD2 (5 bases). Trimming left V 2 bases short and J 1 base short, with 15 bases between. Germline V gene lookup returns CDR1 MNHEY and CDR2 SMNVEV (reference sequence). This CDR3 region has 16 residues. The CDR3 sequence: CASSLSRRVGSYEQYF. The CDR3 DNA sequence: TGTGCCAGCAGTTTAAGCCGGCGGGTCGGGTCCTACGAGCAGTACTTC.

For the CDR3, the DNA is TGTGCCAGCAGGACCGGGACAGGGGGCACCGGGGAGCTGTTTTTT. The encoded protein is CASRTGTGGTGELFF. The chain combines TRBV12-3 or TRBV12-4 with TRBJ2-2, with TRBD1 matching over 11 bases. There are 15 residues in the CDR3. Trimming took 6 bases from V and 4 from J; bases not matched to a gene: 4.

The chain combines TRBV15 with TRBJ2-7; 9 bases match TRBD1. This CDR3 comprises 14 residues. Germline V gene data show CDR1 as LNHNV and CDR2 as YYDKDF (reference sequence). V lost 7 bases and J lost 1; bases outside the gene matches: 5. The CDR3 reads CATMDRGRSYEQYF. The CDR3 nucleotides are TGTGCCACCATGGACAGGGGACGATCCTACGAGCAGTACTTC.

The CDR3 protein is CASSLVGPGQGGEKLFF. Here the CDR3 DNA reads TGTGCCAGCAGCTTAGTAGGCCCTGGACAGGGCGGTGAAAAACTGTTTTTT. V gene TRBV7-8 combines with J gene TRBJ1-4, with 8 bases that match TRBD1. The CDR3 is made up of 17 amino acids. Germline CDR1 SGHVS, CDR2 FQNEAQ. The ends lost 1 base at V and 7 bases at J; junction bases unmatched: 11.

This sequence joins TRBV19 and TRBJ2-1; TRBD2 agrees at 8 bases. Germline CDR1 LNHDA, CDR2 SQIVND (reference sequence). J lost 10 bases, V lost 8 bases, and 16 bases had no gene match. This CDR3 region has 15 residues. The CDR3 loop reads CASLKGSGGLREQFF. The CDR3, as DNA: TGTGCCAGTCTCAAGGGGAGCGGGGGACTTAGAGAGCAGTTCTTC.

This clonotype was seen at least ten times. The gene calls are TRBV2 and TRBJ1-1; D gene unclear. Germline-derived CDR1 and CDR2 are SNHLY and FYNNEI. Trimming left V 2 bases short and J 0 bases short, with 7 bases between. CDR3 length: 14 amino acids. CDR3 nucleotides: TGTGCCAGCAGTGAACAGCCCATGAACACTGAAGCTTTCTTT. Residues: CASSEQPMNTEAFF.

In DNA form, the CDR3 reads TGTGCCAGCAGCCCAGGACAGGCAGGGAAAGAGACCCAGCATTTT. It codes for CASSPGQAGKETQHF. This rearrangement joins TRBV11-2 to TRBJ1-5; the match to TRBD1 covers 7 bases. This CDR3 comprises 15 residues. Germline values: CDR1 SGHAT, CDR2 FQNNGV. The trim removed 5 bases at V and 11 bases at J, leaving 15 bases unmatched.

The chain joins TRBV2 to TRBJ2-1; 10 bases are shared with TRBD2. The V and J ends lost 3 bases and 9 bases, in that order; junction bases with no gene match: 11. The CDR3 covers 16 residues. CDR1 and CDR2 (germline): SNHLY, FYNNEI. The CDR3 loop is CASSEGGSGGHVEQFF. The CDR3 DNA reads TGTGCCAGCAGTGAGGGGGGTAGCGGGGGGCATGTTGAGCAGTTCTTC.

Regarding this clonotype: This may come from a read error, since a much larger clone is one base off. The missing conserved phenylalanine or tryptophan at the end of this CDR3 makes a read error likely. The chain links TRBV9 to TRBJ2-7, with 11 bases that match TRBD1. Germline CDR1 and CDR2: SGDLS and YYNGEE. The CDR3 consists of 15 residues. Trimming removed 4 bases from V and 3 bases from J; junction bases left unmatched: 6. The CDR3 sequence is CASSKTGTGGYEQYS. The CDR3 DNA reads TGTGCCAGCAGCAAAACCGGGACAGGGGGCTACGAGCAGTACTCC.

The rearrangement uses TRBV7-9 and TRBJ1-1; 8 nucleotides match TRBD1. The CDR3 spans 16 residues. Germline V gives CDR1 SEHNR, CDR2 FQNEAQ (reference sequence). After removal of 5 bases from V and 2 bases from J, the junction contained 10 bases not matched to a gene. The CDR3: CASSRYLDRGNTEAFF. The CDR3 region has the DNA TGTGCCAGCAGCCGTTACTTAGACAGGGGAAACACTGAAGCTTTCTTT.

The CDR3 reads CASNLAGVPGGEQFF. In DNA form, the CDR3 reads TGTGCCAGTAACCTAGCGGGAGTCCCCGGTGGTGAGCAGTTCTTC. The J gene is TRBJ2-1, the V gene TRBV19, with 10 bases identical to TRBD2. Germline CDR1 is LNHDA and CDR2 is SQIVND (reference sequence). V was clipped by 7 bases and J by 9 bases; unmatched bases: 12. The CDR3 totals 15 residues.

V is TRBV20-1 and J is TRBJ2-7, with TRBD2 identical over 10 bases. Germline CDR1 is DFQATT and CDR2 is SNEGSKA (reference sequence). Germline trimming cut 6 bases from V and 0 bases from J; bases unmatched to any gene: 5. The CDR3 consists of 14 residues. The CDR3 spells CSATSSGSSYEQYF. As DNA, the CDR3 is TGCAGTGCAACCTCTAGCGGGAGCTCCTACGAGCAGTACTTC.

The chain recombines TRBV5-1 with TRBJ1-3; 7 bases are a match to TRBD1. The CDR3 runs to 15 residues. V lost 4 bases and J lost 1; bases outside the gene matches: 5. The germline V gene has CDR1 SGHRS and CDR2 YFSETQ. CDR3 sequence reads: CASSRGQPSGNTIYF. The CDR3 region has the DNA TGCGCCAGCAGCCGGGGACAGCCTTCTGGAAACACCATATATTTT.

The chain has TRBV29-1 and TRBJ2-1; unclear D gene. This CDR3 has 11 residues. In germline, CDR1 is SQVTM, CDR2 ANQGSEA. V lost 3 bases to trimming and J lost 7 bases, with 7 bases between them. The CDR3 here is CSVETVNEQFF. The CDR3 nucleotides are TGCAGCGTTGAGACGGTTAATGAGCAGTTCTTC.

This clonotype was seen at least ten times. The V gene is TRBV20-1, the J gene TRBJ1-2; D remains unclear. CDR1 and CDR2 (germline): DFQATT, SNEGSKA (reference sequence). The CDR3 runs 14 residues. Trimming took off 5 bases at V and 3 bases at J, with 16 bases between the two ends. The CDR3 sequence is CSAPTIRRDYGYTF. CDR3 nucleotides: TGCAGTGCTCCCACCATCAGGAGGGACTATGGCTACACCTTC.

CDR3 DNA: TGTGCCAGCAGAAGGGACAGGGGGTTGTATAGCAATCAGCCCCAGCATTTT. It specifies CASRRDRGLYSNQPQHF. The genes are TRBV2 and TRBJ1-5; 11 nucleotides match TRBD1. Trimming at V came to 6 bases and at J to 0 bases, leaving 7 bases not matched to a gene. The CDR3 contains 17 residues. In germline, CDR1 is SNHLY, CDR2 FYNNEI.

Many counts were recorded for this clonotype. The genes are TRBV6-5 and TRBJ2-7, with D possibly being TRBD1 (6 bases). The germline V gene has CDR1 MNHEY and CDR2 SVGAGI. The length of the CDR3 is 16 residues. Trimming shortened V by 4 bases and J by 2 bases, and 18 bases separated the two germline ends. CDR3 protein: CASSLAPGQLPYEQYF. The CDR3 DNA reads as TGTGCCAGCAGTTTGGCCCCCGGACAGCTTCCCTACGAGCAGTACTTC.

V and J are TRBV6-1 and TRBJ1-5; D call uncertain. Germline-derived CDR1 and CDR2 are MNHNS and SASEGT. The CDR3 is 15 amino acids. Trimming removed 5 bases at V and 11 bases at J, with 22 bases between. The CDR3 loop is CASSPHGEGQETQHF. CDR3 DNA: TGTGCCAGCAGTCCCCACGGCGAAGGGCAAGAGACCCAGCATTTT.

Ten or more counts support this clonotype. One end of the junction varies from germline; a read error may be responsible. The rearrangement joins TRBV5-6 to TRBJ1-6, with D perhaps TRBD1 (6 bases). Germline V lookup: CDR1 SGHDT, CDR2 YYEEEE. The CDR3 length is 15 residues. CDR3 DNA: TGTGCCAGCAGCTTGATGGGGACATATAATTCGCCCCTCCACTTT. Translated, it gives CASSLMGTYNSPLHF. Together with reference TRBV5-6 and TRBJ1-6, the CDR3 gives the full variable domain: DAGVTQSPTHLIKTRGQQVTLRCSPKSGHDTVSWYQQALGQGPQFIFQYYEEEERQRGNFPDRFSGHQFPNYSSELNVNALLLGDSALYLCASSLMGTYNSPLHFGNGTRLTVT.

The rearrangement links TRBV7-3 to TRBJ2-2; TRBD1 might be the D (5 bases). Germline CDR1 SGHTA, CDR2 FQGTGA. The CDR3 length is 15 residues. The V end lost 8 bases, the J end lost 1 base, and 14 bases lay between the germline ends. The CDR3 sequence is CASRAGWRNTGELFF. CDR3 nucleotides: TGTGCCAGCCGGGCAGGGTGGAGGAACACCGGGGAGCTGTTTTTT.

This clonotype occurred many times. The chain is built from TRBV3-1 and TRBJ1-4; possibly TRBD1 for D (5 bases). The CDR3 has 19 residues. Trimming removed 4 bases from V and 0 bases from J, with 21 bases in between. Germline V gives CDR1 LGHDT, CDR2 YNNKEL (reference sequence). Here the CDR3 reads CASSLPTGQDDSTNEKLFF. For the CDR3, the DNA is TGTGCCAGCAGCCTACCTACGGGGCAGGACGATTCAACTAATGAAAAACTGTTTTTT.

On this clonotype itself: The junction shows a germline mismatch at one end, possibly a read error. This rearrangement joins TRBV7-6 to TRBJ2-5; 9 nucleotides match TRBD2. The CDR3 has 14 amino acids. CDR1 and CDR2 (germline): SGHVS, FNYEAQ. CDR3 amino acids: CASSLAGPGETQYF. The DNA for the CDR3 is TGTGCCAGCAGCCTAGCGGGGCCGGGAGAGACCCAGTACTTC.

Of note for this clonotype: This clone may be a read error of a much larger clone one base away. Likely a read error: the CDR3 ends without its conserved phenylalanine or tryptophan. The chain uses TRBV7-2 and TRBJ2-5; 8 nucleotides match TRBD1. CDR1 is SGHTA, CDR2 FQGNSA, per germline. This CDR3 is built from 14 residues. Trimming cost V 5 bases and J 5 bases; bases outside gene matches: 7. CDR3 coding DNA: TGTACCAGCAGCCAGGGGGCCAGCCGGGAGACCCAGTACCTC. Its translation is CTSSQGASRETQYL.

The chain joins TRBV9 to TRBJ1-6, with D tentatively TRBD1 (5 bases). Germline CDR1 and CDR2: SGDLS and YYNGEE. Trimming cost V 0 bases and J 6 bases, with 16 bases left between them. This CDR3 is built from 17 residues. The CDR3 DNA is TGTGCCAGCAGCGTAGAAGGGGCGGGGGGACCTAATTCACCCCTCCACTTT. It is translated as CASSVEGAGGPNSPLHF.

This clonotype was seen repeatedly, ten times or more. CDR3 in DNA: TGTGCCAGCAGCTTGATCAGGGTTGCGGAGACCCAGTACTTC. Amino acids: CASSLIRVAETQYF. The V gene is TRBV5-5, the J gene TRBJ2-5; D possibly corresponds to TRBD1 (5 bases). V lost 1 base to trimming and J lost 5 bases, with 12 bases between them. Germline loops: CDR1 SGHKS, CDR2 YYEKEE (reference sequence). The CDR3 consists of 14 residues.

This clonotype is a singleton in its sample. J is TRBJ2-5 and V is TRBV14, with D possibly matching TRBD2 (6 bases). The CDR3 covers 13 residues. Germline CDR1 SGHDN, CDR2 FVKESK. Trimming shortened V by 4 bases and J by 3 bases, and 9 bases separated the two germline ends. The CDR3 reads CASSPSVEETQYF. The DNA for the CDR3 is TGTGCCAGCAGCCCTAGCGTGGAAGAGACCCAGTACTTC.